The clone carrying this T cell receptor beta chain was seen a handful of times. Generated by immunoSEQ multiplex PCR, the TCRdb table keeps only in-frame clones and is missing some. This table has tens of thousands of clones, approximately 85% appearing once. The data are from a study of control samples from healthy donors and cancer patients. Sequenced input: PBMCs. The sequence derives from a man in his fifties or sixties with head and neck cancer.

The CDR3 DNA reads TGTGCCAGCAGCTTGATCGGGGAGCGGGGCATTCAGTACTTC. As protein: CASSLIGERGIQYF. The gene calls are TRBV11-2 and TRBJ2-4; 7 positions match TRBD2. The germline CDR1 and CDR2 sequences are SGHAT and FQNNGV. CDR3 length: 14 residues. Germline trimming cut 3 bases from V and 9 bases from J; bases unmatched to any gene: 8.